The rows below give T cell receptor beta chains drawn from one sample of a study of cytomegalovirus exposure and HLA in healthy donors. The protocol was immunoSEQ multiplex PCR, while the TCRdb copy is restricted to in-frame clones and leaves out a portion. There are about 170,000 clones in the sample; around 84% occur only once, and about 2.5% lies in the top ten. The sample consisted of PBMCs. The receptors shown here come from a man aged 30-40 years in good health and CMV-seropositive. Both conserved end residues are part of each CDR3. A D gene is named only where the DNA matches it firmly. Rows may omit the clone size; those that give it use once, few, many or a size class.

d_call	j_call	v_call	clone_size	cdr3_aa	cdr3_nt
.	TRBJ1-1	TRBV11-2	.	CASSHGGANTEAFF	TGTGCCAGCAGCCATGGGGGGGCGAACACTGAAGCTTTCTTT
.	TRBJ1-4	TRBV7-8	.	CASSPGRLNEKLFF	TGTGCCAGCAGCCCGGGAAGGCTAAATGAAAAACTGTTTTTT
TRBD2	TRBJ2-2	TRBV18	once	CASSRRGSPNTGELFF	TGTGCCAGCTCGCGTCGCGGGAGTCCGAACACCGGGGAGCTGTTTTTT
.	TRBJ1-1	TRBV11-2	.	CASSFPQDEAFF	TGTGCCAGCAGCTTTCCCCAGGATGAAGCTTTCTTT
TRBD1	TRBJ1-4	TRBV11-3	.	CASSARTGSNEKLFF	TGTGCCAGCAGCGCCCGGACAGGGTCTAATGAAAAACTGTTTTTT
.	TRBJ2-7	TRBV27	.	CASSATLDTAVYEQYF	TGTGCCAGCAGTGCGACATTGGACACTGCGGTCTACGAGCAGTACTTC
.	TRBJ2-6	TRBV11-2	.	CASSPIRHSGANVLTF	TGTGCCAGCAGCCCAATAAGACACTCAGGGGCCAACGTCCTGACTTTC
TRBD2	TRBJ2-2	TRBV5-1	.	CASSLVGTSGSRTGELFF	TGCGCCAGCAGCTTGGTTGGGACTAGCGGCTCACGGACCGGGGAGCTGTTTTTT
TRBD1	TRBJ2-1	TRBV9	.	CASSERQGRSGNEQFF	TGTGCCAGCAGCGAGCGACAGGGGAGAAGTGGCAATGAGCAGTTCTTC
TRBD2	TRBJ2-7	TRBV2	.	CASRGLAETYEQYF	TGTGCCAGCAGGGGACTAGCGGAAACCTACGAGCAGTACTTC
.	TRBJ1-4	TRBV11-2	once	CASSLVAAATNEKLFF	TGTGCCAGCAGCTTGGTGGCTGCCGCAACTAATGAAAAACTGTTTTTT
TRBD1	TRBJ2-2	TRBV6-5	.	CASSYGQGANTGELFF	TGTGCCAGCAGTTATGGACAGGGGGCGAACACCGGGGAGCTGTTTTTT
.	TRBJ2-3	TRBV2	.	CASSASGSPDTQYF	TGTGCCAGCAGTGCCTCCGGGAGCCCAGATACGCAGTATTTT
.	TRBJ1-3	TRBV6-1	.	CASSRDTSGNTIYF	TGTGCCAGCAGTAGGGACACCTCTGGAAACACCATATATTTT
.	TRBJ1-4	TRBV2	.	CASSGSVNEKLFF	TGTGCCAGCAGTGGGAGCGTTAATGAAAAACTGTTTTTT
TRBD1	TRBJ2-1	TRBV4-3	.	CASSHPGTGRDEQFF	TGCGCCAGCAGCCACCCCGGGACAGGGCGGGATGAGCAGTTCTTC
.	TRBJ1-2	TRBV5-6	.	CASTSWVNYGYTF	TGTGCCAGCACTAGTTGGGTTAACTATGGCTACACCTTC
TRBD1	TRBJ1-4	TRBV2	.	CASETTGSEKLFF	TGTGCCAGCGAAACGACAGGGAGTGAAAAACTGTTTTTT
.	TRBJ1-1	TRBV5-5	few	CASSLPVNTEAFF	TGTGCCAGCAGCTTGCCAGTGAACACTGAAGCTTTCTTT
.	TRBJ1-5	TRBV7-8	.	CASGKQRGNQPQHF	TGTGCCAGCGGGAAACAGCGGGGTAATCAGCCCCAGCATTTT
.	TRBJ2-1	TRBV7-6	.	CASSYPHTAGNEQFF	TGTGCCAGCAGCTACCCGCACACGGCGGGCAATGAGCAGTTCTTC
TRBD2	TRBJ2-5	TRBV7-6	once	CASSSVSSGREETQYF	TGTGCCAGCAGCTCTGTTTCTAGCGGGAGGGAAGAGACCCAGTACTTC
TRBD1	TRBJ2-5	TRBV4-1	.	CASSQQQHRGETQYF	TGCGCCAGCAGCCAACAACAACACAGGGGAGAGACCCAGTACTTC
.	TRBJ1-3	TRBV4-3	.	CASSQERRDAGNTIYF	TGCGCCAGCAGCCAAGAGCGCAGGGATGCTGGAAACACCATATATTTT
.	TRBJ1-2	TRBV19	.	CASSWTAYGYTF	TGTGCCAGTAGCTGGACAGCCTATGGCTACACCTTC
TRBD2	TRBJ2-1	TRBV9	.	CASSVGSGRVGSYNEQFF	TGTGCCAGCAGCGTCGGTAGCGGGAGGGTTGGGTCCTACAATGAGCAGTTCTTC
TRBD2	TRBJ2-7	TRBV27	.	CASSPGGEGVKVQYF	TGTGCCAGCAGTCCTGGGGGGGAGGGAGTCAAGGTTCAGTACTTC
TRBD1	TRBJ2-5	TRBV10-3	.	CAISEGQGTLLEQYF	TGTGCCATCAGCGAAGGACAGGGGACCCTCCTGGAGCAGTACTTC
.	TRBJ2-1	TRBV2	.	CASSEARLYLNEQFF	TGTGCCAGCAGTGAAGCGAGGCTTTACCTCAATGAGCAGTTCTTC
.	TRBJ2-2	TRBV5-6	few	CASSVLRLGELFF	TGTGCCAGCAGCGTACTGCGCTTAGGGGAGCTGTTTTTT
TRBD1	TRBJ1-5	TRBV5-1	.	CASSIGTGNQPQHF	TGCGCCAGCAGCATAGGGACAGGGAATCAGCCCCAGCATTTT
TRBD1	TRBJ1-4	TRBV7-9	.	CASSQGQGTNEKLFF	TGTGCCAGCAGCCAGGGACAGGGGACTAATGAAAAACTGTTTTTT
.	TRBJ1-1	TRBV5-5	.	CASSLGETGWVMNTEAFF	TGTGCCAGCAGCTTGGGGGAGACGGGGTGGGTCATGAACACTGAAGCTTTCTTT
TRBD2	TRBJ2-7	TRBV19	.	CASSPGIAARGLETVYEQYF	TGTGCCAGTAGTCCGGGTATTGCAGCTCGGGGACTAGAGACCGTCTACGAGCAGTACTTC
TRBD2	TRBJ2-1	TRBV2	.	CASSGTSGNHNEQFF	TGTGCCAGCAGTGGGACTAGCGGGAACCATAATGAGCAGTTCTTC
.	TRBJ1-5	TRBV7-8	once	CASSLDSDQPQHF	TGTGCCAGCAGCTTAGATTCGGATCAGCCCCAGCATTTT
.	TRBJ2-1	TRBV2	.	CASTEQGGYNEQFF	TGTGCCAGCACCGAACAGGGCGGGTACAATGAGCAGTTCTTC